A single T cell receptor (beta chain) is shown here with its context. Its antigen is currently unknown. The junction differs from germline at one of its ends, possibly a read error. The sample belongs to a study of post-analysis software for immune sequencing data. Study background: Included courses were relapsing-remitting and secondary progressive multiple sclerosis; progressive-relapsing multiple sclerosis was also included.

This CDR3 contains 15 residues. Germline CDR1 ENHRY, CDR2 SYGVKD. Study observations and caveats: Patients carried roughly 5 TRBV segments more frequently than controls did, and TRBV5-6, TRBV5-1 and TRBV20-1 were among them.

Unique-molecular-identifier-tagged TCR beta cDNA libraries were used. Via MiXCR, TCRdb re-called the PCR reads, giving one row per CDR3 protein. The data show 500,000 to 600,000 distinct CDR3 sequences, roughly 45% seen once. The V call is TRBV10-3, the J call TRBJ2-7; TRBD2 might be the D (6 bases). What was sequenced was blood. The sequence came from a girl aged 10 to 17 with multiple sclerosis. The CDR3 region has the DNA TGTGCCATCAGTAAGTCAACCGGGGGCTCCTACGAGCAGTACTTC. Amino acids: CAISKSTGGSYEQYF.